The 16 T cell receptor beta chains in this list originate from one sample, sequenced in a study of T cells in Graves' hyperthyroidism and ophthalmopathy. Researchers took RNA transcripts and amplified the TCR beta CDR3 regions from them. TCR CDR3 underwent first-round RT-PCR with the HTBI primer set. Each CDR3 protein is one row after TCRdb ran MiXCR on the multiplex PCR reads. The data hold around 450,000 distinct CDR3 sequences, with approximately 15% observed a single time. Sequencing was carried out using blood. The receptor set was obtained from a woman aged 18-29 years with Graves' hyperthyroidism.

The rearrangement uses TRBV6-5 and TRBJ2-7; tentatively, D is TRBD1 or TRBD2 (6 bases each). The CDR3 length is 13 residues. Germline V gene sequence: CDR1 MNHEY, CDR2 SVGAGI. V shed 3 bases and J shed 7 bases, with 13 bases lying between them. CDR3 region: CASSYRGVGEQYF. CDR3 coding DNA: TGTGCCAGCAGTTATAGGGGGGTCGGGGAGCAGTACTTC.

The chain combines TRBV7-2 with TRBJ2-7; 7 nucleotides match TRBD1. Germline lookup yields CDR1 SGHTA and CDR2 FQGNSA. After removal of 4 bases from V and 0 bases from J, the junction contained 12 bases not matched to a gene. This CDR3 is built from 17 residues. DNA for the CDR3: TGTGCCAGCAGCTGGACCCAAACAGGGGCGAGCTCCTACGAGCAGTACTTC. It is translated as CASSWTQTGASSYEQYF.

This clonotype was seen repeatedly, ten times or more. The chain combines TRBV12-3 or TRBV12-4 with TRBJ2-2; 16 bases are shared with TRBD2. The junction had 8 bases not matched to a gene; V was cut back by 5 bases and J by 5 bases. The CDR3 extends over 18 amino acids. CDR3: CASSTGTSGRGGTGELFF. The CDR3, as DNA: TGTGCCAGCAGTACCGGGACTAGCGGGAGGGGGGGAACCGGGGAGCTGTTTTTT.

CDR3 residues: CASSAQLGSYNEQFF. Here the CDR3 DNA reads TGTGCCAGCAGTGCGCAACTAGGCTCCTACAATGAGCAGTTCTTC. The V gene is TRBV6-1, the J gene TRBJ2-1; maybe TRBD2 (5 bases). Trimming removed 4 bases at V and 0 bases at J, with 10 bases between. The germline V gene has CDR1 MNHNS and CDR2 SASEGT. This CDR3 spans 15 amino acids.

The sample holds many counts of this clonotype. This chain connects TRBV19 to TRBJ2-5; possible D gene TRBD2, 6 bases. Germline V gene sequence: CDR1 LNHDA, CDR2 SQIVND (reference sequence). The CDR3 totals 13 residues. The germline V and J ends were trimmed by 2 bases and 4 bases, with 8 bases remaining between them. CDR3 DNA: TGTGCCAGTAGTATAACTAGCACAGAGACCCAGTACTTC. Translating gives CASSITSTETQYF.

This clonotype has at least ten counts. The chain is built from TRBV20-1 and TRBJ2-3; 8 positions match TRBD2. In germline, CDR1 is DFQATT, CDR2 SNEGSKA (reference sequence). V shed 5 bases and J 0 bases; nucleotides not matched to a gene: 4. The CDR3 runs 14 residues. The CDR3 DNA follows: TGCAGTGCTGTAGGGACTAGGAGCACAGATACGCAGTATTTT. Amino acid sequence: CSAVGTRSTDTQYF.

This clonotype was seen more than once but under ten times. It may be a read error: a sequence one base away is much more abundant. The genes are TRBV30 and TRBJ2-7; D is perhaps TRBD1 (6 bases). The germline CDR1 and CDR2 sequences are GTSNPN and SVGIG (reference sequence). The CDR3 totals 14 residues. CDR3 DNA: TGTGCCTGGCCGTTGGCAGGGGCCTCCTACGAGCAGTGCTTC. Translation gives CAWPLAGASYEQCF.

The chain recombines TRBV30 with TRBJ1-4; 10 bases agree with TRBD1. Germline-derived CDR1 and CDR2 are GTSNPN and SVGIG (reference sequence). The CDR3 has 18 amino acids. Trimming removed 0 bases from V and 1 base from J; junction bases left unmatched: 8. CDR3 DNA sequence: TGTGCCTGGAGTGTACCCGGGACAGGGGATCTAACTAATGAAAAACTGTTTTTT. Encoded protein: CAWSVPGTGDLTNEKLFF.

The table lists this clonotype with many counts. V gene TRBV30 combines with J gene TRBJ2-1, with TRBD2 matching 13 bases. The CDR3 runs to 16 residues. The V gene end was trimmed by 3 bases and the J gene end by 4 bases; junction bases not matched to a gene: 6. Germline CDR1 is GTSNPN and CDR2 is SVGIG (reference sequence). CDR3 sequence (DNA): TGTGCCTGGAGCGGACTAGCGGGGGCCGGGTACAATGAGCAGTTCTTC. Translation gives CAWSGLAGAGYNEQFF.

This clonotype was seen ten or more times. The chain employs TRBV7-8 and TRBJ1-2; perhaps TRBD1 as D (5 bases). From germline, CDR1 is SGHVS and CDR2 FQNEAQ. Trimming shortened V by 4 bases and J by 5 bases, and 14 bases separated the two germline ends. The CDR3 sequence is 14 residues long. In nucleotides, the CDR3 is TGTGCCAGCAGCTCGAGGGACGCCTCTTATGGCTACACCTTC. It yields the protein CASSSRDASYGYTF.

This clonotype was seen many times. The chain has TRBV18 and TRBJ1-1, with TRBD1 identical over 8 bases. Germline CDR1 is KGHSH and CDR2 is LQKENI. Trimming took 6 bases from V and 5 from J; bases not matched to a gene: 8. This CDR3 is built from 14 residues. CDR3 in DNA: TGTGCCAGCTCCCAACAGGGGGGTGGGACTGAAGCTTTCTTT. It encodes CASSQQGGGTEAFF.

Comment on this clonotype: Given a much more abundant clone one base away, this may be a read error. The chain couples TRBV2 to TRBJ2-3, with 8 bases identical to TRBD1. CDR3 length: 14 amino acids. The germline gives CDR1 SNHLY, CDR2 FYNNEI. CDR3 sequence reads: CACSGQGPTDTQYF. The CDR3 coding sequence is TGTGCCTGCAGTGGACAGGGCCCCACAGATACGCAGTATTTT.

This clonotype showed up many times. The chain recombines TRBV28 with TRBJ2-5; D may be TRBD2 (6 bases). The CDR3 sequence is 14 residues long. Germline-derived CDR1 and CDR2 are MDHEN and SYDVKM. The V gene lost 6 bases and the J gene lost 4 bases, with 15 bases spanning the gap. CDR3 DNA sequence: TGTGCCAGCAGGACCCGCCAGGGAGGAGAGACCCAGTACTTC. Its translation is CASRTRQGGETQYF.

CDR3 residues: CARTLSGGAWGEQYF. The CDR3, as DNA: TGTGCCAGGACCCTAAGCGGGGGGGCCTGGGGCGAGCAGTACTTC. The J gene is TRBJ2-7, the V gene TRBV6-1; TRBD2 agrees at 10 bases. The length of the CDR3 is 15 residues. In germline, CDR1 is MNHNS, CDR2 SASEGT. V dropped 9 bases and J dropped 6; count of bases not matched to a gene: 14.

The chain combines TRBV12-3 or TRBV12-4 with TRBJ2-4; D assignment may be TRBD1 or TRBD2 (5 bases each). V was cut by 5 bases and J by 2 bases, with 10 bases left in between. CDR3 length: 14 residues. CDR3 in amino acids: CASSSGGPKNIQYF. The CDR3 coding sequence is TGTGCCAGCAGTAGTGGGGGTCCCAAAAACATTCAGTACTTC.

This clonotype was detected only a few times. This chain joins TRBV5-4 and TRBJ2-5; 7 nucleotides align to TRBD2. V shed 1 base and J 0 bases; nucleotides not matched to a gene: 9. The CDR3 is 17 amino acids. The germline CDR1 and CDR2 sequences are SGHNT and YYREEE (reference sequence). CDR3 protein: CASSLSRGSGYQETQYF. As DNA, the CDR3 is TGTGCCAGCAGCTTGAGTCGTGGTAGCGGGTACCAAGAGACCCAGTACTTC.